The present entry profiles one T cell receptor (beta chain) with its context. What it binds is not known. These data come from a study of cytomegalovirus exposure and HLA in healthy donors. Vbeta (60) and Jbeta (13) primers were used in the PCR. TCRdb's copy holds only in-frame clones and misses some; the assay was immunoSEQ multiplex PCR. The data show more than 100,000 clones, approximately 75% seen once. Whole-study findings and limits: It was reported that the classifier diagnosed cytomegalovirus status with high specificity and sensitivity in both the original and validation cohorts. The dataset shows that most TCR sequences were rare, while some public TCRs occurred in many donors.

Everyone who donated was a healthy bone marrow donor. The junction had 6 bases not matched to a gene; V was cut back by 0 bases and J by 0 bases. Germline-derived CDR1 and CDR2 are SGDLS and YYNGEE. The length of the CDR3 is 17 residues. The V call is TRBV9, the J call TRBJ2-3; 8 nucleotides agree with TRBD2. The receptor was derived from a male donor in good health and CMV-seronegative. Sequencing was carried out using PBMCs. The CDR3 protein is CASSVEGSSGSTDTQYF. CDR3 nucleotide sequence: TGTGCCAGCAGCGTAGAGGGCTCTAGCGGGAGCACAGATACGCAGTATTTT.